This TCR beta chain was identified during a study of shared clonotypes between healthy human individuals. In the study overall: Every donor yielded three CD4 naive, three CD4 memory, two CD8 naive and one CD8 memory plate.

This clone occurred once. The J segment lost 3 bases and the V segment lost 5 bases, leaving 9 bases of the junction unmatched. The CDR3 sequence is 15 residues long. Germline CDR1 is SEHNR and CDR2 is FQNEAQ (reference sequence). Each replicate PCR on the sorted subsets used 200 ng DNA (about 30,000 T cell genomes). Assay used: immunoSEQ multiplex PCR; TCRdb lists only in-frame clones, some missing. Of under 1,100,000 clones listed, 75% were seen once; the top ten hold around 1.4%. The chain uses TRBV7-9 and TRBJ2-5; 7 positions match TRBD1. What was sequenced was memory CD4+ T cells sorted from blood. Stated subset: CD45RA-negative fraction. The source of this sequence is a man younger than 35 in good health. CDR3 loop: CASSPTRGTEETQYF. As DNA, the CDR3 is TGTGCCAGCAGCCCGACCAGGGGGACGGAAGAGACCCAGTACTTC.